Listed below are T cell receptor beta chains from one sample, sequenced in a study of T cell repertoires in ileal Crohn's disease. Data came from immunoSEQ multiplex PCR; TCRdb stores just in-frame clones and leaves some out. The table has about 11,000 clones, less than 85% seen once. The sequencing input was ileal tissue. The receptors derive from an adult with Crohn's disease. The conserved cysteine and the conserved F or W are not part of the CDR3 here. The order of the fields is CDR3 length, V gene, CDR3 protein.

11	TRBV6-5	ASSPTGTEKLF
12	TRBV5-1	ASSVPGANYGYT
12	TRBV10-1	ASSDAGGLREQY
11	TRBV28	ATLGGPGNTIY
8	TRBV20-1	SAIRDGYT
14	TRBV29-1	SVEPVPGQGKYGYT
11	TRBV5-1	ASSLLPNEKLF
9	TRBV18	ASSPAYEQY
13	TRBV5-1	ASSLSPEGNQPQH
18	TRBV10-3	AISESIQRGGPYGANVLT
13	TRBV29-1	SVEGGTGSTDTQY
12	TRBV19	ASSTGQRNTEAF
14	TRBV12-5	ASGLVFSVVPGELF
13	TRBV18	ASSFSGGENTEAF
16	TRBV19	ASGPVPFDRAGGNEQF
11	TRBV6-5	ASSLDREGTQY